Listed below are T cell receptor beta chains from one sample, sequenced in a study of CD8+CD57+ T cells in acquired aplastic anemia. TCRdb re-derived calls from the reads in MiXCR, one entry per CDR3 protein. This sample has more than 45,000 distinct CDR3 sequences; approximately 72% occur once, and the top ten carry 34%. The sequencing input was sorted CD4+, CD8+, or CD8+CD57+ T cells (not recorded which) from PBMCs. These TCRs come from a human donor in good health, serving as a control. Both conserved end residues are part of each CDR3. Fields, in order: J gene, V gene, clone size, D gene, CDR3 protein, CDR3 DNA. A D gene is named only where the DNA matches it firmly. Size is omitted from some rows. Given values are once, few, many or a class for expanded clones.

>TRBJ2-7|TRBV6-5|.|.
CASSYNQGGEQYF
TGTGCCAGCAGTTACAATCAGGGTGGCGAGCAGTACTTC
>TRBJ2-1|TRBV15|.|TRBD2
CATSRVGTSPYNEQFF
TGTGCCACCAGCAGAGTGGGGACTAGCCCTTACAATGAGCAGTTCTTC
>TRBJ2-1|TRBV11-2|.|TRBD2
CASSSTPGDYSHNEQFF
TGTGCCAGCAGCTCTACCCCGGGGGACTACTCCCACAATGAGCAGTTCTTC
>TRBJ1-2|TRBV4-2|.|TRBD1
CASSQDRGQGGYTF
TGTGCCAGCAGCCAAGATAGGGGGCAGGGGGGCTACACCTTC
>TRBJ2-1|TRBV6-1|.|.
CASRLRGGEQFF
TGTGCCAGCAGGCTACGTGGGGGTGAGCAGTTCTTC
>TRBJ2-3|TRBV6-4|many|TRBD2
CASSDGTSGTDTQYF
TGTGCCAGCAGTGACGGGACTAGCGGCACAGATACGCAGTATTTT
>TRBJ2-5|TRBV7-3|.|.
CASSFYTGETQYF
TGTGCCAGCAGCTTTTATACCGGGGAGACCCAGTACTTC
>TRBJ2-7|TRBV4-2|many|.
CASSPSTGLSSYEQYF
TGTGCCAGCAGCCCGTCAACCGGACTCAGCTCCTACGAGCAGTACTTC
>TRBJ1-6|TRBV15|once|.
CATSSGGLSNSPLHF
TGTGCCACCAGCTCGGGGGGACTTTCTAATTCACCCCTCCACTTT
>TRBJ1-5|TRBV7-2|.|.
CASNPYSNQPQHF
TGTGCCAGCAATCCTTATAGCAATCAGCCCCAGCATTTT
>TRBJ1-1|TRBV5-4|.|.
CASSQGTGWSTEAFF
TGTGCCAGCAGCCAGGGGACGGGATGGAGCACTGAAGCTTTCTTT
>TRBJ1-5|TRBV2|.|.
CASSDRGLGSNQPQHF
TGTGCCAGCAGTGATCGGGGGCTGGGGAGCAATCAGCCCCAGCATTTT
>TRBJ1-1|TRBV10-1|.|.
CASSAVRDTEAFF
TGCGCCAGCAGTGCCGTAAGGGACACTGAAGCTTTCTTT
>TRBJ1-1|TRBV19|.|.
CASKTGQLNTEAFF
TGTGCCAGTAAAACTGGACAGCTGAACACTGAAGCTTTCTTT
>TRBJ2-7|TRBV10-2|once|.
CASSDGPSYEQYF
TGCGCCAGCAGTGATGGACCGTCCTACGAGCAGTACTTC
>TRBJ2-1|TRBV10-2|.|TRBD1
CASSETTGSSYNEQFF
TGCGCCAGCAGTGAGACGACAGGGAGCTCCTACAATGAGCAGTTCTTC
>TRBJ2-3|TRBV25-1|.|TRBD2
CASSAPLLAGEGSDTQYF
TGTGCCAGCAGTGCGCCCTTACTAGCGGGGGAAGGTTCGGATACGCAGTATTTT
>TRBJ1-1|TRBV19|.|.
CASTRDGKGTEAFF
TGTGCCAGTACCCGGGACGGCAAGGGCACTGAAGCTTTCTTT
>TRBJ1-4|TRBV10-3|.|.
CASSSSDYNEKLFF
TGTGCCAGCAGTTCCTCGGACTACAATGAAAAACTGTTTTTT
>TRBJ2-6|TRBV19|.|.
CASSLLTSGANVLTF
TGTGCCAGTAGTCTCCTAACCTCTGGGGCCAACGTCCTGACTTTC
>TRBJ1-5|TRBV29-1|.|TRBD1
CSVGTGVNQPQHF
TGCAGCGTCGGGACAGGGGTAAATCAGCCCCAGCATTTT
>TRBJ1-1|TRBV24-1|.|TRBD1
CATTNRGEGLNTEAFF
TGTGCCACCACGAACAGGGGGGAGGGATTGAACACTGAAGCTTTCTTT
>TRBJ2-7|TRBV11-2|many|.
CASSFNPGSSYEQYF
TGTGCCAGCAGCTTTAATCCAGGCAGCTCCTACGAGCAGTACTTC
>TRBJ1-1|TRBV4-1|.|.
CASSRPQGNTEAFF
TGTGCCAGCAGCCGACCACAGGGGAACACTGAAGCTTTCTTT
>TRBJ1-2|TRBV7-9|.|TRBD1
CASSLGQAMNYGYTF
TGTGCCAGCAGCTTGGGACAGGCTATGAACTATGGCTACACCTTC
>TRBJ2-5|TRBV15|.|TRBD2
CATSRDLAGGETQYF
TGTGCCACCAGCAGAGATCTGGCGGGGGGAGAGACCCAGTACTTC
>TRBJ1-2|TRBV7-9|.|.
CASSLAELSNYGYTF
TGTGCCAGCAGCTTAGCGGAGTTATCTAACTATGGCTACACCTTC
>TRBJ1-1|TRBV7-6|.|.
CASSLVGIGEAFF
TGTGCCAGCAGCTTAGTGGGGATAGGCGAAGCTTTCTTT
>TRBJ2-7|TRBV19|.|TRBD1
CASSISTGGNEQYF
TGTGCCAGTAGTATTAGTACAGGGGGCAACGAGCAGTACTTC
>TRBJ1-2|TRBV11-1|.|.
CASSLPGTYGYTF
TGTGCCAGCAGCTTACCAGGGACCTATGGCTACACCTTC
>TRBJ1-2|TRBV15|.|.
CATSPKGGSGYGYTF
TGTGCCACCAGCCCGAAGGGGGGTTCGGGGTATGGCTACACCTTC
>TRBJ2-7|TRBV7-9|.|.
CASSGGTVSSYEQYF
TGTGCCAGCAGCGGGGGAACCGTTAGCTCCTACGAGCAGTACTTC
>TRBJ1-6|TRBV19|once|.
CASSATGTNSPLHF
TGTGCCAGTAGTGCGACAGGAACTAATTCACCCCTCCACTTT
>TRBJ2-5|TRBV11-3|.|TRBD1
CASSLGGGRSETQYF
TGTGCCAGCAGCCTAGGGGGCGGGCGATCCGAGACCCAGTACTTC
>TRBJ1-1|TRBV7-9|.|.
CASSLAVDEAFF
TGTGCCAGCAGCTTAGCGGTGGATGAAGCTTTCTTT
>TRBJ2-7|TRBV6-1|many|.
CASSDWGREQYF
TGTGCCAGCAGTGACTGGGGGCGGGAGCAGTACTTC
>TRBJ1-2|TRBV9|once|.
CASSVSTQDRTYGYTF
TGTGCCAGCAGCGTCTCGACTCAAGACAGGACCTATGGCTACACCTTC
>TRBJ2-2|TRBV15|.|.
CATTPGRFTGELFF
TGTGCCACCACCCCGGGACGCTTCACCGGGGAGCTGTTTTTT
>TRBJ2-3|TRBV9|.|.
CASSLTVVRTDTQYF
TGTGCCAGCAGCCTTACGGTGGTACGCACAGATACGCAGTATTTT
>TRBJ1-4|TRBV29-1|.|TRBD1
CSVGAEGARGEKLFF
TGCAGCGTTGGGGCCGAGGGGGCGAGGGGGGAGAAACTGTTTTTT
>TRBJ2-3|TRBV20-1|.|TRBD2
CSARWEGADTQYF
TGCAGTGCTAGGTGGGAGGGCGCAGATACGCAGTATTTT
>TRBJ1-6|TRBV25-1|.|TRBD1
CASSEGTGFSSPLHF
TGTGCCAGCAGTGAAGGGACAGGGTTCAGTTCACCCCTCCACTTT
>TRBJ1-2|TRBV10-1|.|.
CASSESSGNYGYTF
TGCGCCAGCAGTGAGTCTTCAGGGAACTATGGCTACACCTTC
>TRBJ2-2|TRBV6-1|many|TRBD1
CASSEGTGAPGELFF
TGTGCCAGCAGTGAAGGGACAGGGGCCCCCGGGGAGCTGTTTTTT
>TRBJ1-1|TRBV20-1|.|TRBD1
CSASRGPGNTEAFF
TGCAGTGCTAGTAGGGGGCCTGGGAACACTGAAGCTTTCTTT
>TRBJ1-2|TRBV7-2|.|TRBD1
CASSGRTGYGYTF
TGTGCCAGCAGCGGTCGGACAGGGTATGGCTACACCTTC
>TRBJ2-7|TRBV7-2|.|.
CASTLGGHEQYF
TGTGCCAGCACGCTAGGTGGACACGAGCAGTACTTC
>TRBJ2-7|TRBV5-6|.|TRBD2
CASSPPSGTSEQYF
TGTGCCAGCAGCCCACCTAGCGGGACGAGCGAGCAGTACTTC